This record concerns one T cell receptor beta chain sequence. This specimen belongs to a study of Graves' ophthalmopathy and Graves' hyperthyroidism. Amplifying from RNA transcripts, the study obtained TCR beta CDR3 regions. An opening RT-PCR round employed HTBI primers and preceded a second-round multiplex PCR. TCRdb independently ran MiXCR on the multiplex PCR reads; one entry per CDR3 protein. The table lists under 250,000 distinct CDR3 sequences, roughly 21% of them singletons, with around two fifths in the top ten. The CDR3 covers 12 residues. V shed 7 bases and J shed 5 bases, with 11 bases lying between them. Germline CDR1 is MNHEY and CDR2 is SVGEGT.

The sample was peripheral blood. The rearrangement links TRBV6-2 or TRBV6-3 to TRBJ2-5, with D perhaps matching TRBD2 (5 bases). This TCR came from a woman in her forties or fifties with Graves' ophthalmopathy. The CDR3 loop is CASTQRVETQYF. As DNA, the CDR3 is TGTGCCAGCACGCAGAGGGTTGAGACCCAGTACTTC.